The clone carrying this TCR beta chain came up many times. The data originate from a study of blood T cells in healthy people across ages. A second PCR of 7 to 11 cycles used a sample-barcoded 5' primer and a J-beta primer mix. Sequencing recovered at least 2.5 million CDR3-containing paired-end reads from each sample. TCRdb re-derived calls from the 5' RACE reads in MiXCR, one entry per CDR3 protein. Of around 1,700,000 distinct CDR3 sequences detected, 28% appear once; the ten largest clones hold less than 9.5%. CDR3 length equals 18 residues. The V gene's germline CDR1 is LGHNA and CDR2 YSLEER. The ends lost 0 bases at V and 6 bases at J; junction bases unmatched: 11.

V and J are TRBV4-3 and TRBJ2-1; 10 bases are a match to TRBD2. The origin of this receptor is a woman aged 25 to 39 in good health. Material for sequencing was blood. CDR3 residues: CASSQDTGSGRAFNEQFF. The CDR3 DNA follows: TGCGCCAGCAGCCAAGATACAGGCAGCGGGAGGGCCTTCAATGAGCAGTTCTTC.